This T cell receptor (beta chain) was obtained from a study of OX40 agonist ivuxolimab in advanced cancers. Study results and caveats: More expanded clones were seen, on average, in CD8+ T cells than in CD4+.

Germline V gene data show CDR1 as MDHEN and CDR2 as SYDVKM. The V gene end was trimmed by 5 bases and the J gene end by 7 bases; junction bases not matched to a gene: 7. There are 14 residues in the CDR3. Some clones are missing from TCRdb's copy, which holds only in-frame ones; the method was immunoSEQ multiplex PCR. The table has tens of thousands of clones, 75% to 85% seen once; the top ten hold 15%. Details on this clone: The antigen is not known.

The V call is TRBV28, the J call TRBJ2-2; 7 nucleotides align to TRBD1. The clonotype comes from an adult with an advanced solid tumor such as melanoma, head and neck, liver or kidney cancer. The material was CD4+ or CD8+ T cells sorted from blood, obtained in a trial of the OX40 agonist ivuxolimab. CDR3 loop: CASSVQTGFGELFF. The CDR3 coding sequence is TGTGCCAGCAGTGTACAGACAGGGTTCGGGGAGCTGTTTTTT.